The 23 T cell receptor beta chains below were found in one sample sequenced in a study of prognosis after radiotherapy for stage I lung cancer. By two-round multiplex PCR, the TCR beta CDR3 was amplified from genomic DNA. Gene-specific TRBV and TRBJ primers were used in PCR round one. From the multiplex PCR reads, TCRdb called clonotypes with MiXCR, one entry per CDR3 protein. The table includes over 50,000 distinct CDR3 sequences, under 45% detected once. This material consisted of PBMCs, taken before or after stereotactic body radiation therapy (not recorded which). All receptors derive from a donor over 45 with non-small cell lung cancer.

Ten or more counts support this clonotype. V is TRBV28 and J is TRBJ1-1; possibly TRBD1 for D (6 bases). Per the germline V gene, CDR1 is MDHEN and CDR2 is SYDVKM. Trimming removed 3 bases from V and 1 base from J, with 15 bases in between. This CDR3 contains 16 residues. The CDR3 DNA reads as TGTGCCAGCAGTTTCCCCCGTGGGACAAAGAACACTGAAGCTTTCTTT. This codes for CASSFPRGTKNTEAFF.

At least ten counts were recorded for this clonotype. The chain recombines TRBV5-1 with TRBJ1-1; D is perhaps TRBD1 (6 bases). CDR1 is SGHRS and CDR2 is YFSETQ in the germline V gene. This CDR3 comprises 14 residues. Trimming stripped 5 bases from V and 2 bases from J, with 13 bases between. Written as DNA, the CDR3 is TGCGCCAGCAGTTTCGACAGGTTAAACACTGAAGCTTTCTTT. It encodes CASSFDRLNTEAFF.

In this sample, this clonotype turned up many times. CDR3 amino acids: CAWSVGGRQPQHF. In DNA, the CDR3 is TGTGCCTGGAGTGTAGGGGGGCGGCAGCCCCAGCATTTT. The chain joins TRBV30 to TRBJ1-5; D perhaps matches TRBD1 (6 bases). This CDR3 spans 13 amino acids. Per germline, CDR1 GTSNPN and CDR2 SVGIG (reference sequence). The V end lost 0 bases, the J end lost 7 bases, and 10 bases lay between the germline ends.

A note on this clonotype: The junction departs from germline at one end; a sequencing error may be responsible. This chain joins TRBV4-3 and TRBJ1-2; a weak D match, TRBD1 (6 bases). Germline values: CDR1 LGHNA, CDR2 YSLEER. This CDR3 region has 14 residues. The CDR3 DNA reads as TGCGCCAGCAGCCAAGACTCGGGGACACATGGCTACAACTTC. Translated, it gives CASSQDSGTHGYNF.

This clonotype was detected ten times or more. The J gene is TRBJ2-7, the V gene TRBV18; 9 nucleotides agree with TRBD1. The V gene's germline CDR1 is KGHSH and CDR2 LQKENI. The CDR3 contains 14 residues. Trimming at V came to 4 bases and at J to 3 bases, leaving 4 bases not matched to a gene. CDR3 region: CASSRVTGGYEQYF. CDR3 coding DNA: TGTGCCAGCTCACGAGTGACAGGGGGCTACGAGCAGTACTTC.

Only a few counts were recorded for this clonotype. The chain combines TRBV29-1 with TRBJ2-5; D uncertain. Germline V gene data show CDR1 as SQVTM and CDR2 as ANQGSEA. CDR3 size: 13 residues. Trimming removed 1 base at V and 0 bases at J, with 6 bases between. The CDR3 DNA reads TGCAGCGTTGAAGGGGATTACCAAGAGACCCAGTACTTC. Translation: CSVEGDYQETQYF.

This clonotype was seen repeatedly, ten times or more. V usage is TRBV7-9 and J usage is TRBJ2-1; possible D gene TRBD2, 5 bases. V lost 5 bases, J lost 0 bases, and 14 bases lay in between. The CDR3 contains 16 residues. The V gene's germline CDR1 is SEHNR and CDR2 FQNEAQ (reference sequence). The CDR3 reads CASSPRRGSSYNEQFF. DNA of the CDR3: TGTGCCAGCAGCCCCCGACGTGGGAGCTCCTACAATGAGCAGTTCTTC.

This clonotype was counted many times. The chain is built from TRBV5-1 and TRBJ1-1, with a possible D match to TRBD1 (5 bases). V gave up 7 bases and J gave up 0 bases, with 10 bases separating them. The CDR3 length is 13 residues. From germline, CDR1 is SGHRS and CDR2 YFSETQ. The DNA of the CDR3 is TGCGCCAGCGGTGACAGCCTGAACACTGAAGCTTTCTTT. Its protein product is CASGDSLNTEAFF.

On this clonotype itself: This clone may be a read error of a much larger clone one base away. This chain connects TRBV29-1 to TRBJ2-2, with D possibly TRBD1 on 6 matching bases. The CDR3 extends over 13 amino acids. The germline V and J ends were trimmed by 4 bases and 9 bases, with 15 bases remaining between them. Germline V CDR1 and CDR2: SQVTM, ANQGSEA. The CDR3 loop is CSVVQGYPWELFF. The CDR3 DNA reads TGCAGCGTTGTACAGGGTTATCCCTGGGAGCTGTTTTTT.

This clonotype was detected ten times or more. This chain connects TRBV6-2 or TRBV6-3 to TRBJ2-5, with TRBD1 matching over 9 bases. The J segment lost 4 bases and the V segment lost 6 bases, leaving 6 bases of the junction unmatched. Germline V gives CDR1 MNHEY, CDR2 SVGEGT. The CDR3 is made up of 14 amino acids. DNA of the CDR3: TGTGCCAGCAGAGGGACAGGGAGTGTAGAGACCCAGTACTTC. Protein sequence: CASRGTGSVETQYF.

This clonotype has just a few counts. It may be a read error: a sequence one base away is much more abundant. V is TRBV6-1 and J is TRBJ2-7; no definite D call. The ends were cut back, 10 bases at V and 4 bases at J, with 8 bases in the middle. Per the germline V gene, CDR1 is MNHNS and CDR2 is SASEGT. There are 10 residues in the CDR3. DNA of the CDR3: TGTGCCACATCGTTTTACGAGCAGTACTTC. This codes for CATSFYEQYF.

In the case of this clonotype: The junction differs from germline at one of its ends, possibly a read error. This chain links TRBV20-1 with TRBJ2-1, with D unclear. Germline-derived CDR1 and CDR2 are DFQATT and SNEGSKA (reference sequence). This CDR3 spans 13 amino acids. CDR3 coding DNA: TGCAGTGCTAGAGATTACGGGTACAATGAGCAGTTATTC. This encodes CSARDYGYNEQLF.

This clonotype was counted ten times or more. The genes are TRBV12-3 or TRBV12-4 and TRBJ1-5; TRBD1 agrees at 7 bases. V was clipped by 5 bases and J by 8 bases; unmatched bases: 12. The CDR3 covers 15 residues. Written as DNA, the CDR3 is TGTGCCAGCAGTCTCTCTTACAGGGGAAGTAAGCCCCAGCATTTT. Its protein is CASSLSYRGSKPQHF.

There are many counts of this clonotype. V and J are TRBV28 and TRBJ2-1, with 10 nucleotides matching TRBD1. The ends lost 5 bases at V and 4 bases at J; junction bases unmatched: 5. CDR1 is MDHEN, CDR2 SYDVKM, per germline. This CDR3 is 15 amino acids long. The CDR3 nucleotides are TGTGCCAGCAGTCCGGGGACAGGGGAGTACAATGAGCAGTTCTTC. Translating it yields CASSPGTGEYNEQFF.

This clonotype was seen many times. J is TRBJ2-1 and V is TRBV5-4, with D maybe TRBD2 (6 bases). The CDR3 spans 15 residues. V lost 10 bases, J lost 6 bases, and 23 bases lay in between. Germline assignment: CDR1 SGHNT and CDR2 YYREEE (reference sequence). CDR3: CAGGLKGETINEQFF. The CDR3 bases are TGTGCCGGGGGGTTAAAGGGCGAAACTATCAATGAGCAGTTCTTC.

The rearrangement joins TRBV4-3 to TRBJ2-5, with TRBD2 identical over 13 bases. The V segment lost 4 bases and the J segment 3 bases; nucleotides outside the gene matches: 14. The CDR3 runs to 19 residues. In germline, CDR1 is LGHNA, CDR2 YSLEER. For the CDR3, the DNA is TGCGCCAGCAGCCGCCGACTAGCGGGAGGCCCTAGGGGAGAAGAGACCCAGTACTTC. Protein product: CASSRRLAGGPRGEETQYF.

This clonotype showed up just once. The chain combines TRBV20-1 with TRBJ2-2, with TRBD2 identical over 8 bases. Germline V gene data show CDR1 as DFQATT and CDR2 as SNEGSKA (reference sequence). The CDR3 spans 14 residues. V was pared by 0 bases and J by 7 bases, with 4 bases of the junction left unmatched. In DNA form, the CDR3 reads TGCAGTGCTAGAGATGAGCGGGAGTACGGGGAGCTGTTTTTT. Encoded protein: CSARDEREYGELFF.

This clonotype was observed at least ten times. The chain carries TRBV19 and TRBJ2-5, with a possible D match to TRBD2 (6 bases). CDR1 LNHDA and CDR2 SQIVND come from the germline V gene (reference sequence). The CDR3 consists of 15 residues. The ends were cut back, 1 base at V and 4 bases at J, with 13 bases in the middle. In nucleotides, the CDR3 is TGTGCCAGTAGTATAGGGATCGCGCGGGGAGAGACCCAGTACTTC. Its translation is CASSIGIARGETQYF.

This clonotype was seen ten or more times. The J gene is TRBJ2-3, the V gene TRBV12-5; D remains ambiguous. Germline V gene lookup returns CDR1 LGHNT and CDR2 FRNRAP. The CDR3 covers 16 residues. V dropped 0 bases and J dropped 9 bases, with 19 bases sitting between them. Here the CDR3 reads CASGLVLDRLVGTQYF. As DNA, the CDR3 is TGTGCTAGTGGTTTGGTACTCGACCGGTTGGTAGGGACGCAGTATTTT.

On this clonotype itself: This probably arose from a read error, given a far larger clone one base away. This chain uses TRBV7-9 with TRBJ2-7, with D perhaps matching TRBD2 (5 bases). The CDR3 contains 15 residues. The germline CDR1 and CDR2 sequences are SEHNR and FQNEAQ (reference sequence). The CDR3 loop reads CAISLSPSSGYEQYF. DNA of the CDR3: TGTGCCATCAGCCTCTCCCCATCCAGCGGTTACGAGCAGTACTTC.

This clonotype was counted ten times or more. CDR3 nucleotides: TGTGCCAGCTCTGGGGGAGGAGGGTACACTGAAGCTTTCTTT. Encoded protein: CASSGGGGYTEAFF. The J gene is TRBJ1-1, the V gene TRBV28, with a weak D call TRBD1 (5 bases). Per germline, CDR1 MDHEN and CDR2 SYDVKM. V dropped 8 bases and J dropped 3 bases, with 16 bases sitting between them. The CDR3 is made up of 14 amino acids.

This clonotype was found many times. This chain joins TRBV12-5 and TRBJ1-2, with TRBD1 matching over 8 bases. The CDR3 contains 12 residues. CDR1 is LGHNT and CDR2 is FRNRAP in the germline V gene. The J segment lost 10 bases and the V segment lost 4 bases, leaving 5 bases of the junction unmatched. The CDR3 sequence: CASGSSGGPYTF. The CDR3 DNA reads as TGTGCTAGTGGTTCGTCAGGGGGCCCCTACACCTTC.

This clonotype was found many times. V is TRBV11-2 and J is TRBJ1-6; D is ambiguous. Germline-derived CDR1 and CDR2 are SGHAT and FQNNGV. V was pared by 5 bases and J by 7 bases, with 9 bases between. CDR3 length equals 13 residues. CDR3 loop: CASSVLPNSPLHF. The CDR3 DNA sequence: TGTGCCAGCAGCGTACTCCCAAATTCACCCCTCCACTTT.